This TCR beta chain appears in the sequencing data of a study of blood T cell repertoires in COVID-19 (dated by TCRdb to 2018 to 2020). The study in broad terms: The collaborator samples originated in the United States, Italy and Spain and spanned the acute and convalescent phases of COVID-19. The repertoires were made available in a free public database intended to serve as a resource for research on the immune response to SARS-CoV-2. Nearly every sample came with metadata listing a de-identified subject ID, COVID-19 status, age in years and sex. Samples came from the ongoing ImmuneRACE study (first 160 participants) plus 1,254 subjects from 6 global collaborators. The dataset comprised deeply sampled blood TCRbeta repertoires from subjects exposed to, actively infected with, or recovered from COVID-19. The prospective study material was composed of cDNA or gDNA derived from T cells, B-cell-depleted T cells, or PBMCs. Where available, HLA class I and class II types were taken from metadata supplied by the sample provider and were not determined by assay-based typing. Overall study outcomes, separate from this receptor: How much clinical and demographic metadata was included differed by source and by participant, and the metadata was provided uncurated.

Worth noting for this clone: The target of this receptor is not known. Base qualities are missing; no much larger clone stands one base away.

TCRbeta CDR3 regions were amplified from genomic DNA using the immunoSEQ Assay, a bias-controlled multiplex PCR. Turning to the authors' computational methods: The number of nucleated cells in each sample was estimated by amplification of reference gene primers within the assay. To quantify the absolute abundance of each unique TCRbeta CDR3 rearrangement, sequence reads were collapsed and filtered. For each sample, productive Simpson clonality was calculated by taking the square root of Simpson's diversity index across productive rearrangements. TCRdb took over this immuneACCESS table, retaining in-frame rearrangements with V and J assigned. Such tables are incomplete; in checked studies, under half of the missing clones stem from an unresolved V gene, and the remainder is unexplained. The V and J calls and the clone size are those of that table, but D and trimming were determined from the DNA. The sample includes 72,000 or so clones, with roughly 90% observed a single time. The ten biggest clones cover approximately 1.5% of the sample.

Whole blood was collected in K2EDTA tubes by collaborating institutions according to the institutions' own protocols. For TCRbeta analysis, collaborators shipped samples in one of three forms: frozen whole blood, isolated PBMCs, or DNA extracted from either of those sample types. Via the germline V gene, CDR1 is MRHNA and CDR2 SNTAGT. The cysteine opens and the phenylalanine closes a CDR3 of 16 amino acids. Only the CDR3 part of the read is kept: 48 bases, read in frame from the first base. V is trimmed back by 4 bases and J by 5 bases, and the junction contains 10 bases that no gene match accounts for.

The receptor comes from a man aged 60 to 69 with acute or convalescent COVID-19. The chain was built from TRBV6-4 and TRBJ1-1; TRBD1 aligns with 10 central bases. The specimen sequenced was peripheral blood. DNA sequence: TGTGCCAGCAGTGGGACAGGGGGTTGGGTGAGGACTGAAGCTTTCTTT. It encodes CASSGTGGWVRTEAFF.